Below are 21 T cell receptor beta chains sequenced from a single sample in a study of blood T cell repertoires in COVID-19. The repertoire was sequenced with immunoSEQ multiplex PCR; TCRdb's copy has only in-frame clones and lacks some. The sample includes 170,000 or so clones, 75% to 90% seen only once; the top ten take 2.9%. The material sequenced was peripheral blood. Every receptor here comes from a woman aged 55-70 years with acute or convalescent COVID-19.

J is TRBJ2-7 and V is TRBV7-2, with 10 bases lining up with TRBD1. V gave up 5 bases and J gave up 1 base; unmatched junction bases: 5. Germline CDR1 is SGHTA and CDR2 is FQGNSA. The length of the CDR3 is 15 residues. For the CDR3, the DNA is TGTGCCAGCAGCCCCGGGGGACAGGGGTCCTACGAGCAGTACTTC. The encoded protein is CASSPGGQGSYEQYF.

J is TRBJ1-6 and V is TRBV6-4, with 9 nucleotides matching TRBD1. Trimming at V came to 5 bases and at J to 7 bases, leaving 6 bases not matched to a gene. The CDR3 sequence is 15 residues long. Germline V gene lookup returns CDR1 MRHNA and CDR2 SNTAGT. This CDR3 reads CASSPGQGRNSPLHF. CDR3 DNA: TGTGCCAGCAGTCCCGGACAGGGGCGGAATTCACCCCTCCACTTT.

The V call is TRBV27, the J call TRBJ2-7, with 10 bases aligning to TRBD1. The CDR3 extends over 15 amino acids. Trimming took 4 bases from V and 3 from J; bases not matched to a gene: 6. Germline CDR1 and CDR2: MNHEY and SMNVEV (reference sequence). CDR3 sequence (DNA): TGTGCCAGCAGTTCACCGGGACAGGGGTACTACGAGCAGTACTTC. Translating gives CASSSPGQGYYEQYF.

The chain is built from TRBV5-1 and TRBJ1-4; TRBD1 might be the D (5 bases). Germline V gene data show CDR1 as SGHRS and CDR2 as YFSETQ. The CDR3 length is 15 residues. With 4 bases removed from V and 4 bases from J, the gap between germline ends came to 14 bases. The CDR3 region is CASSNLGAHNEKLFF. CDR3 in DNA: TGCGCCAGCAGCAACCTAGGGGCCCATAATGAAAAACTGTTTTTT.

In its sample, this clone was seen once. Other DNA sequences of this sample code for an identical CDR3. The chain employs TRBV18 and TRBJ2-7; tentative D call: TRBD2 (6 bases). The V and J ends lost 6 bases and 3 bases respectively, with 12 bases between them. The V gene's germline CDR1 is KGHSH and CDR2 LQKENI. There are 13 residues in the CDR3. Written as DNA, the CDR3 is TGTGCCAGCTCCCCAGGAGCGGGCTACGAGCAGTACTTC. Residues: CASSPGAGYEQYF.

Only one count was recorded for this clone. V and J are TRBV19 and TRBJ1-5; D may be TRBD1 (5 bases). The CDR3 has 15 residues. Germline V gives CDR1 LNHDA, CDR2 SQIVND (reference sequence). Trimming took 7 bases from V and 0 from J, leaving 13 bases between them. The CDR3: CASTRQIYSNQPQHF. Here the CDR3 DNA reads TGTGCCAGTACTCGACAGATCTATAGCAATCAGCCCCAGCATTTT.

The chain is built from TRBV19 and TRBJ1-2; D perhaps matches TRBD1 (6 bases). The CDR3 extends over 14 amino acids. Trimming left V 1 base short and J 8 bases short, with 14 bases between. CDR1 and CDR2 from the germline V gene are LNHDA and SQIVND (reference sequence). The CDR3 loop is CASSIGDRLSGYTF. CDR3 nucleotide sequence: TGTGCCAGTAGTATAGGCGACAGGCTTAGCGGCTACACCTTC.

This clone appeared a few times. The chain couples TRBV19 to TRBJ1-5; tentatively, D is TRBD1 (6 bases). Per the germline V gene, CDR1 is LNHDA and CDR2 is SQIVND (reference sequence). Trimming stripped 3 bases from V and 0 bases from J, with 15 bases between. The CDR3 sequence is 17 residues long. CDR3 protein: CASSMGRGIDSNQPQHF. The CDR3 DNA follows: TGTGCCAGTAGTATGGGCAGGGGAATAGATAGCAATCAGCCCCAGCATTTT.

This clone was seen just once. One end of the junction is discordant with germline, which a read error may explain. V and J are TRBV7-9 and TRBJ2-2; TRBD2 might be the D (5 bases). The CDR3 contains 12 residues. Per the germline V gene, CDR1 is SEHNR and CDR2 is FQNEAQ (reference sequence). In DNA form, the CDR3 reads TGTGCCAGCAGCTTAGTCGCCGGGAAGCTGTTTTTT. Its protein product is CASSLVAGKLFF.

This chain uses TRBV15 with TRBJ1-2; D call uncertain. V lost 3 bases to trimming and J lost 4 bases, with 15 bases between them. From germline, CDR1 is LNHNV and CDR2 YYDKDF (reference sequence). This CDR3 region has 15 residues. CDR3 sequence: CATSSRGGLGYGYTF. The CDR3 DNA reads TGTGCCACCAGCAGCAGAGGAGGGTTAGGCTATGGCTACACCTTC. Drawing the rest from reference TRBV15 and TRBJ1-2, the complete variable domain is DAMVIQNPRYQVTQFGKPVTLSCSQTLNHNVMYWYQQKSSQAPKLLFHYYDKDFNNEADTPDNFQSRRPNTSFCFLDIRSPGLGDTAMYLCATSSRGGLGYGYTFGSGTRLTVV.

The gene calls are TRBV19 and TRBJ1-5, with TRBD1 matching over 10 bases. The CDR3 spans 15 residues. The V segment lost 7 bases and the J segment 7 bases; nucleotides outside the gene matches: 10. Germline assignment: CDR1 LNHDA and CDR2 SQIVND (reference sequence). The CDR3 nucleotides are TGTGCCAGTACCGCCGGGACAGGGGCAGGACAGCCCCAGCATTTT. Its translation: CASTAGTGAGQPQHF. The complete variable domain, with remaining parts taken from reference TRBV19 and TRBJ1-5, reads DGGITQSPKYLFRKEGQNVTLSCEQNLNHDAMYWYRQDPGQGLRLIYYSQIVNDFQKGDIAEGYSVSREKKESFPLTVTSAQKNPTAFYLCASTAGTGAGQPQHFGDGTRLSIL.

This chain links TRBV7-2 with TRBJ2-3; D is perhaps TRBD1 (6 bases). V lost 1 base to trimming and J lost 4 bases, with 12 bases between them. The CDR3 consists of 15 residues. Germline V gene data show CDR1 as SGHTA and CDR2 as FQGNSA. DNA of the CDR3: TGTGCCAGCAGCTTAGAGCGGACAGTCGCAGATACGCAGTATTTT. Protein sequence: CASSLERTVADTQYF. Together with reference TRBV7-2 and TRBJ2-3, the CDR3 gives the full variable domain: GAGVSQSPSNKVTEKGKDVELRCDPISGHTALYWYRQSLGQGLEFLIYFQGNSAPDKSGLPSDRFSAERTGGSVSTLTIQRTQQEDSAVYLCASSLERTVADTQYFGPGTRLTVL.

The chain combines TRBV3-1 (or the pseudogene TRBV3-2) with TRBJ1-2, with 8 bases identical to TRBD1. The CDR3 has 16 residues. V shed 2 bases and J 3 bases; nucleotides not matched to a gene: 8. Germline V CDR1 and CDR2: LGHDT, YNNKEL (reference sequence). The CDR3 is CASSQSYETGDYGYTF. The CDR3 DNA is TGTGCCAGCAGCCAAAGCTACGAGACAGGGGACTATGGCTACACCTTC.

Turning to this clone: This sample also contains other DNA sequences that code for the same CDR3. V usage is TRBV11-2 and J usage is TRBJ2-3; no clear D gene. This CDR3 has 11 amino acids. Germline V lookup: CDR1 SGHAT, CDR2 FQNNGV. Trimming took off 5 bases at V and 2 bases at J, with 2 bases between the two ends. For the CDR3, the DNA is TGTGCCAGCAGCCACACAGATACGCAGTATTTT. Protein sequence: CASSHTDTQYF.

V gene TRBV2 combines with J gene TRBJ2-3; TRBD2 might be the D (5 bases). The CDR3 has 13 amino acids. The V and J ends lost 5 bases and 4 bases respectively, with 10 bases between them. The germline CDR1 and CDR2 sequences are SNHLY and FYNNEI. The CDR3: CASSRGFADTQYF. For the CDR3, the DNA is TGTGCCAGCAGTAGAGGGTTCGCAGATACGCAGTATTTT.

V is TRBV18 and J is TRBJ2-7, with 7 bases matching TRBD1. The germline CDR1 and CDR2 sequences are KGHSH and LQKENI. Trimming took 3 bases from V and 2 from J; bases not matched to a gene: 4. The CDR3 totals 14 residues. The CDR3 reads CASSPWDRAYEQYF. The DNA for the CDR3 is TGTGCCAGCTCACCGTGGGACAGAGCCTACGAGCAGTACTTC.

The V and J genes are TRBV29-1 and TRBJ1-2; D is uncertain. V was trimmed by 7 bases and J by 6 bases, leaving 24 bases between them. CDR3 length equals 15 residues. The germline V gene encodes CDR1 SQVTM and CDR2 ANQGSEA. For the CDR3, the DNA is TGCAGCGCCATCCCCCAGACGGAGATGAAAGATGGCTACACCTTC. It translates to CSAIPQTEMKDGYTF.

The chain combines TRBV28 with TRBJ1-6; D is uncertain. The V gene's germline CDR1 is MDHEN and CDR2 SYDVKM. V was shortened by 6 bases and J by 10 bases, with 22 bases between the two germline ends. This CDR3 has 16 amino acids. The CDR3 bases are TGTGCCAGCAGACTCGCCCCCCCTATAGCCGCCTCACCCCTCCACTTT. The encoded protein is CASRLAPPIAASPLHF. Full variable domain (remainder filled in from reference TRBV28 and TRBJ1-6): DVKVTQSSRYLVKRTGEKVFLECVQDMDHENMFWYRQDPGLGLRLIYFSYDVKMKEKGDIPEGYSVSREKKERFSLILESASTNQTSMYLCASRLAPPIAASPLHFGNGTRLTVT.

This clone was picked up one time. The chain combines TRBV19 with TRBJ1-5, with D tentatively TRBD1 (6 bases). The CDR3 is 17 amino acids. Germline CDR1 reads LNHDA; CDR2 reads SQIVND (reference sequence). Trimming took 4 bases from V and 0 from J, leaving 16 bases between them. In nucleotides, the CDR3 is TGTGCCAGTAGTAAGGTTACGGGGGGCAATAGCAATCAGCCCCAGCATTTT. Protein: CASSKVTGGNSNQPQHF.

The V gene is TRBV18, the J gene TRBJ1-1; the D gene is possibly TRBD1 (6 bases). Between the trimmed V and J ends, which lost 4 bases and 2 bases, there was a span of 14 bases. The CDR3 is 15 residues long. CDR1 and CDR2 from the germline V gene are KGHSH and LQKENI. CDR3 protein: CASSRGQSYNTEAFF. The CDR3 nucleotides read TGTGCCAGCTCACGTGGACAGTCCTATAACACTGAAGCTTTCTTT.

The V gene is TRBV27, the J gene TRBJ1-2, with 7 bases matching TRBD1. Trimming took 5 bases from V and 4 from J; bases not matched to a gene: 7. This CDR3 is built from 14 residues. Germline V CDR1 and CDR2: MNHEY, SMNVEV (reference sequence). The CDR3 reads CASSPGTAFYGYTF. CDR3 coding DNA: TGTGCCAGCAGTCCCGGGACAGCCTTCTATGGCTACACCTTC.